The rows below give T cell receptor beta chains drawn from one sample of a study of CD8+ T cells in alopecia areata. Repertoires were generated with immunoSEQ multiplex PCR, while TCRdb's copy carries only in-frame clones and drops some. Of fewer than 150,000 clones in the sample, around 50% were seen once. Sequencing used CD4+ T cells sorted from blood, obtained at week 0. The receptors here all came from a human donor with alopecia areata. CDR3s include the opening cysteine and the closing phenylalanine or tryptophan. A D gene is named only where the DNA matches it firmly. Expanded clones get a size class; other rows say once, few or many, or leave the size out.

-,TRBJ2-7,TRBV13,-,CASLGVGRYEQYF,TGTGCCAGTTTGGGGGTCGGTAGGTACGAGCAGTACTTC
-,TRBJ1-2,TRBV2,-,CASRGSGLQGGYTF,TGTGCCAGCAGGGGGTCGGGCCTGCAGGGCGGCTACACCTTC
-,TRBJ2-6,TRBV4-1,-,CASSQEGGLGANVLTF,TGCGCCAGCAGCCAAGAAGGGGGGCTCGGGGCCAACGTCCTGACTTTC
-,TRBJ2-5,TRBV18,-,CASSQRESETQYF,TGTGCCAGCTCACAGAGGGAATCAGAGACCCAGTACTTC
-,TRBJ2-3,TRBV6-5,-,CASSYSMVSSRDTQYF,TGTGCCAGCAGTTACTCGATGGTATCGTCGAGGGATACGCAGTATTTT
-,TRBJ2-5,TRBV5-1,-,CASSQGHSQETQYF,TGCGCCAGCAGCCAGGGACACTCCCAAGAGACCCAGTACTTC
TRBD1,TRBJ1-4,TRBV4-2,-,CASSRTGPNEKLFF,TGTGCCAGCAGCAGGACAGGACCTAATGAAAAACTGTTTTTT
-,TRBJ2-3,TRBV7-2,-,CASGFTDTQYF,TGTGCCAGCGGATTCACAGATACGCAGTATTTT
-,TRBJ2-7,TRBV6-5,-,CASRTPTYEQYF,TGTGCCAGCAGAACCCCGACCTACGAGCAGTACTTC
TRBD1,TRBJ2-7,TRBV10-3,-,CAIRSGTDIYEQYF,TGTGCCATCAGGTCCGGGACAGACATCTACGAGCAGTACTTC
-,TRBJ2-5,TRBV28,few,CASSFMETQYF,TGTGCCAGCAGTTTTATGGAGACCCAGTACTTC
TRBD1,TRBJ2-7,TRBV5-1,-,CASSLQDRGTYEQYF,TGCGCCAGCAGCTTGCAAGACAGGGGTACCTACGAGCAGTACTTC